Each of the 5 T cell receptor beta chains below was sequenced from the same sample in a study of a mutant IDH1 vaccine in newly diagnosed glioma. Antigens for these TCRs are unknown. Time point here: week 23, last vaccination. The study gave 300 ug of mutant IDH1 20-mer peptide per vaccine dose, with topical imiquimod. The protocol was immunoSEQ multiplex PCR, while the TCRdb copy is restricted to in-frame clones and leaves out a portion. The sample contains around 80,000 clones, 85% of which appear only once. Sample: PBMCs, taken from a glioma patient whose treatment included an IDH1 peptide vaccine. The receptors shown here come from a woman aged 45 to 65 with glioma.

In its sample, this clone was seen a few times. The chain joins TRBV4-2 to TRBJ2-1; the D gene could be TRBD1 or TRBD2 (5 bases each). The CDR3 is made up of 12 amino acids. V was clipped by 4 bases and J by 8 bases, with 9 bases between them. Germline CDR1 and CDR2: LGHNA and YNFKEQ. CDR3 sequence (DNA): TGTGCCAGCAGCCTTGTGGGGGATGAGCAGTTCTTC. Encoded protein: CASSLVGDEQFF.

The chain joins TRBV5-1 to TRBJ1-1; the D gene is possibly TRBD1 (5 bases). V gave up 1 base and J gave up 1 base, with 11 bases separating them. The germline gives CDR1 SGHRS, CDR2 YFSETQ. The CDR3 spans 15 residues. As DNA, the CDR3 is TGCGCCAGCAGCTTGTGGGCAGGGAGGAACACTGAAGCTTTCTTT. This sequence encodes CASSLWAGRNTEAFF.

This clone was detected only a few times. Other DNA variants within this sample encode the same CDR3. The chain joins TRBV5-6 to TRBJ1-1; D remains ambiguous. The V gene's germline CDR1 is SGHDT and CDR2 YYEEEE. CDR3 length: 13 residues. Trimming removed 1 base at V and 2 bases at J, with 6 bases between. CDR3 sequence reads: CASSLSANTEAFF. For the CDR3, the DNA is TGTGCCAGCAGCTTGTCAGCTAACACTGAAGCTTTCTTT.

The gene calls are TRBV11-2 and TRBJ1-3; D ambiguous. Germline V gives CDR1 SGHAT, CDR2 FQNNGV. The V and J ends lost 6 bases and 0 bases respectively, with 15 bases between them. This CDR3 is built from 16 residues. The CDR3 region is CASRGLGNRSGNTIYF. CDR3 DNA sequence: TGTGCCAGCAGAGGGTTGGGGAACCGCTCTGGAAACACCATATATTTT. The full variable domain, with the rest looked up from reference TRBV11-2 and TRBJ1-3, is EAGVAQSPRYKIIEKRQSVAFWCNPISGHATLYWYQQILGQGPKLLIQFQNNGVVDDSQLPKDRFSAERLKGVDSTLKIQPAKLEDSAVYLCASRGLGNRSGNTIYFGEGSWLTVV.

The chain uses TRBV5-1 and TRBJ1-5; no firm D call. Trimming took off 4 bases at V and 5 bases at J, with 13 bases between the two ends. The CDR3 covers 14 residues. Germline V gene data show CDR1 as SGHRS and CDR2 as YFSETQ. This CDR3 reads CASSPGPVDQPQHF. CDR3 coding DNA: TGCGCCAGCAGCCCCGGGCCGGTGGATCAGCCCCAGCATTTT.